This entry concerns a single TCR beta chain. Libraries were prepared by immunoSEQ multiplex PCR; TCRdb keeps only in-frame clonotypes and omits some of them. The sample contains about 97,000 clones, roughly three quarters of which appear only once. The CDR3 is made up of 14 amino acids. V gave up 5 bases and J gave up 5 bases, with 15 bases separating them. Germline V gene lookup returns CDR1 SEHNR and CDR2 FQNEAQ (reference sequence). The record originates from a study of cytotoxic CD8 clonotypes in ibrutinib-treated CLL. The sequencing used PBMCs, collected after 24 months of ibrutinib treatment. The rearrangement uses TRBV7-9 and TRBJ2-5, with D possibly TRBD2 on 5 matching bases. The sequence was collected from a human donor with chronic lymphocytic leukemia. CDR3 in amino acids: CASSPIGVSETQYF. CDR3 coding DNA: TGTGCCAGCAGCCCTATCGGGGTGAGCGAGACCCAGTACTTC.